This passage covers 14 T cell receptor beta chains from one sample sequenced in a study of T cells in Graves' hyperthyroidism and ophthalmopathy. RNA transcripts provided the source from which TCR beta CDR3 regions were amplified. A first-round RT-PCR of the TCR CDR3 used the HTBI primer set. From the multiplex PCR reads, TCRdb called clonotypes with MiXCR, one entry per CDR3 protein. Here the sample spans about 26,000 distinct CDR3 sequences, roughly 46% being singletons. Sequences were obtained from blood. Every receptor here comes from a woman in her 30s with Graves' hyperthyroidism.

CDR3 sequence reads: CASSEGLLAGVTDTQYF. The CDR3 DNA is TGTGCCAGCAGTGAAGGACTGCTAGCGGGAGTCACAGATACGCAGTATTTT. The gene calls are TRBV2 and TRBJ2-3, with TRBD2 matching over 10 bases. Looked up from germline, CDR1 is SNHLY and CDR2 is FYNNEI. After removal of 1 base from V and 2 bases from J, the junction contained 6 bases not matched to a gene. CDR3 size: 17 residues.

This clonotype was seen ten or more times. V usage is TRBV12-3 or TRBV12-4 and J usage is TRBJ2-3; 9 bases agree with TRBD2. The CDR3 spans 14 residues. The J segment lost 6 bases and the V segment lost 8 bases, leaving 9 bases of the junction unmatched. The chain's CDR3 is CASRFSGSPDTQYF. CDR3 nucleotides: TGTGCCAGCCGATTTAGCGGGAGCCCGGATACGCAGTATTTT.

Relative to its sample, this clonotype is medium-sized (0.01 to 0.1%). This chain connects TRBV20-1 to TRBJ2-3; 10 positions agree with TRBD2. Germline V CDR1 and CDR2: DFQATT, SNEGSKA (reference sequence). The CDR3 sequence is 13 residues long. J was trimmed by 3 bases and V by 5 bases; bases with no gene match: 2. The CDR3 DNA is TGCAGTGCTGTAGCGGGAGGTACAGATACGCAGTATTTT. Residues: CSAVAGGTDTQYF.

This clonotype was counted ten times or more. V usage is TRBV6-1 and J usage is TRBJ2-7; D tentatively reads TRBD1 or TRBD2 (5 bases each). V dropped 4 bases and J dropped 0 bases, with 13 bases sitting between them. The germline V gene encodes CDR1 MNHNS and CDR2 SASEGT. The CDR3 is 15 residues long. The CDR3 here is CASSGRGRSSYEQYF. As DNA, the CDR3 is TGTGCCAGCAGTGGCCGGGGACGATCCTCCTACGAGCAGTACTTC.

This clonotype has only one observation. The conserved closing phenylalanine or tryptophan is absent in this CDR3, likely reflecting a read error. It is unclear where the CDR3 begins or ends on the DNA, so no DNA is shown, and the CDR3 is as TCRdb lists it. The chain has TRBV15 and TRBJ1-3. The CDR3 numbers 8 amino acids, ends counted. Germline V gene sequence: CDR1 LNHNV, CDR2 YYDKDF (reference sequence). The CDR3 loop reads CATSRPPP.

As to this clonotype: This sequence may be a read error, since a much larger clone differs from it by one base. The chain joins TRBV18 to TRBJ2-5, with D uncertain. From germline, CDR1 is KGHSH and CDR2 LQKENI. This CDR3 region has 14 residues. Trimming took off 8 bases at V and 2 bases at J, with 15 bases between the two ends. CDR3 in DNA: TGTGCCAGCCCAACCACGCTGAGGCAAGAGACCCAGTACTTC. Amino acids: CASPTTLRQETQYF.

This clonotype was counted many times. V gene TRBV20-1 combines with J gene TRBJ1-1, with 7 nucleotides matching TRBD1. Losses at the gene ends were 6 bases for V and 4 bases for J; bases not matched to a gene: 14. Germline V gene sequence: CDR1 DFQATT, CDR2 SNEGSKA (reference sequence). The CDR3 has 15 amino acids. The DNA of the CDR3 is TGCAGTGCCCTCGACAGACAGGGAGGGGGCACTGAAGCTTTCTTT. Translating gives CSALDRQGGGTEAFF.

This clonotype was seen at least ten times. The chain uses TRBV5-1 and TRBJ2-2, with D tentatively TRBD1 (6 bases). The CDR3 spans 18 residues. Germline V lookup: CDR1 SGHRS, CDR2 YFSETQ. V dropped 0 bases and J dropped 4 bases, with 19 bases sitting between them. The chain's CDR3 is CASSLEGDIRDSTGELFF. DNA for the CDR3: TGCGCCAGCAGCTTGGAGGGGGACATAAGAGATAGCACCGGGGAGCTGTTTTTT. Variable domain in full (rest from reference TRBV5-1 and TRBJ2-2): KAGVTQTPRYLIKTRGQQVTLSCSPISGHRSVSWYQQTPGQGLQFLFEYFSETQRNKGNFPGRFSGRQFSNSRSEMNVSTLELGDSALYLCASSLEGDIRDSTGELFFGEGSRLTVL.

This clonotype was detected many times. The V and J genes are TRBV5-5 and TRBJ2-4; no clear D. There are 14 residues in the CDR3. Per germline, CDR1 SGHKS and CDR2 YYEKEE (reference sequence). Trimming removed 0 bases from V and 8 bases from J, with 12 bases in between. The CDR3 here is CASSLGGRSDIQYF. CDR3 coding DNA: TGTGCCAGCAGCTTGGGGGGAAGATCAGACATTCAGTACTTC.

The chain is built from TRBV7-6 and TRBJ1-1, with 8 bases that match TRBD1. The CDR3 covers 14 residues. Trimming removed 5 bases from V and 11 bases from J; junction bases left unmatched: 13. In germline, CDR1 is SGHVS, CDR2 FNYEAQ. The CDR3 region has the DNA TGTGCCAGCAGCCGGACTAGGACAGGGTTGGGGGCTTTCTTT. Protein sequence: CASSRTRTGLGAFF. Variable domain in full (rest from reference TRBV7-6 and TRBJ1-1): GAGVSQSPRYKVTKRGQDVALRCDPISGHVSLYWYRQALGQGPEFLTYFNYEAQQDKSGLPNDRFSAERPEGSISTLTIQRTEQRDSAMYRCASSRTRTGLGAFFGQGTRLTVV.

V gene TRBV10-3 combines with J gene TRBJ1-6, with 7 bases that match TRBD1. V shed 4 bases and J 8 bases; nucleotides not matched to a gene: 8. The germline V gene has CDR1 ENHRY and CDR2 SYGVKD. This CDR3 comprises 15 residues. As DNA, the CDR3 is TGTGCCATCAGTGCAATCCGACAGGGTGATTCACCCCTCCACTTT. Its translation is CAISAIRQGDSPLHF.

This clonotype is judged medium-sized. V is TRBV29-1 and J is TRBJ1-1; tentative D call: TRBD1 (5 bases). The CDR3 sequence is 12 residues long. V lost 3 bases and J lost 3, with 8 bases in between. CDR1 and CDR2 (germline): SQVTM, ANQGSEA. Here the CDR3 DNA reads TGCAGCGTTGATCGGGGGTACACTGAAGCTTTCTTT. Protein product: CSVDRGYTEAFF. Together with reference TRBV29-1 and TRBJ1-1, the CDR3 gives the full variable domain: SAVISQKPSRDICQRGTSLTIQCQVDSQVTMMFWYRQQPGQSLTLIATANQGSEATYESGFVIDKFPISRPNLTFSTLTVSNMSPEDSSIYLCSVDRGYTEAFFGQGTRLTVV.

About this clonotype itself: It may be a read error: a sequence one base away is much more abundant. The V and J genes are TRBV30 and TRBJ2-7; no clear D gene. There are 14 residues in the CDR3. Germline V gives CDR1 GTSNPN, CDR2 SVGIG (reference sequence). CDR3 nucleotide sequence: TGTGCCTGGAGCTCCAAAGAGCCGCCCTACAAGCAGTACTTC. It translates to CAWSSKEPPYKQYF.

This clonotype appeared a single time. V usage is TRBV20-1 and J usage is TRBJ2-5, with TRBD2 matching 7 bases. The CDR3 spans 16 residues. Germline V CDR1 and CDR2: DFQATT, SNEGSKA (reference sequence). V lost 0 bases to trimming and J lost 5 bases; unmatched junction nucleotides: 12. The CDR3 sequence is CSARDIGLDVYETQYF. CDR3 sequence (DNA): TGCAGTGCTAGAGATATAGGACTAGACGTCTACGAGACCCAGTACTTC.